This T cell receptor (beta chain) stems from a study of blood T cell repertoires in COVID-19 (TCRdb year 2020). Some background on the complete study: Samples covering the acute and convalescent phases of COVID-19 were provided by collaborators in the United States, Italy and Spain. The material from the prospective study consisted of cDNA or gDNA derived from T cells, B-cell-depleted T cells, or PBMCs. Deeply sampled blood TCRbeta repertoires from subjects exposed to, actively infected with, or recovered from COVID-19 were included in the dataset. The repertoires were released in a freely available public database meant as a resource for research on the immune response to SARS-CoV-2. The samples were drawn from the first 160 participants of the ongoing ImmuneRACE study and from over 950 subjects provided by 6 global collaborators. Sample metadata almost always included a de-identified subject ID, COVID-19 status, age in years and sex. HLA class I and class II types, where available, came from metadata supplied by the sample provider rather than from assay-based typing. Broader findings and caveats from the paper: The amount of clinical and demographic metadata varied by source and participant and was provided uncurated.

Each collaborating institution followed its own protocols to collect whole blood in K2EDTA tubes. For TCRbeta analysis, collaborators shipped samples in one of three forms: frozen whole blood, isolated PBMCs, or DNA extracted from either of those sample types. CDR1 is given as SGHVS and CDR2 as FNYEAQ, both from the germline V gene. Including the terminal cysteine and phenylalanine, the CDR3 comprises 16 residues. Only CDR3 DNA remains: 48 bases, in frame from the first base. Trimming takes 1 base off V and 5 bases off J; junction bases not matched to a gene: 10. The immunoSEQ Assay, a bias-controlled multiplex PCR, was used to amplify TCRbeta CDR3 regions from genomic DNA. As for the original processing: Within the assay, amplification of reference gene primers was used to estimate how many nucleated cells each sample contained. Sequence reads were collapsed and filtered to measure the absolute abundance of every unique TCRbeta CDR3 rearrangement. For each sample, productive Simpson clonality was calculated as the square root of Simpson's diversity index across productive rearrangements. TCRdb provides this immuneACCESS table in a form limited to in-frame rearrangements. Some clones are lacking; in checked studies, under half of them reflect an unresolved V gene, and why the rest are absent is not known. V, J and clone size reflect that table, while D and trimming were determined from the DNA. This sample gives fewer than 110,000 clones in total; approximately 84% of them show up just once. The ten largest clones represent approximately 4.1% of the sample.

This clone was observed a few times. Its antigen is unknown. No much larger clone is present one base from it, and per-base qualities are unavailable. Source material: peripheral blood. This TCR came from a human donor in a cohort sampled during active COVID-19. The chain is made from TRBV7-6 and TRBJ2-5; 7 middle bases align to TRBD2. The CDR3 region: CASSLGSPGGGETQYF. The sequence in DNA is TGTGCCAGCAGCTTAGGGTCTCCGGGAGGAGGGGAGACCCAGTACTTC.